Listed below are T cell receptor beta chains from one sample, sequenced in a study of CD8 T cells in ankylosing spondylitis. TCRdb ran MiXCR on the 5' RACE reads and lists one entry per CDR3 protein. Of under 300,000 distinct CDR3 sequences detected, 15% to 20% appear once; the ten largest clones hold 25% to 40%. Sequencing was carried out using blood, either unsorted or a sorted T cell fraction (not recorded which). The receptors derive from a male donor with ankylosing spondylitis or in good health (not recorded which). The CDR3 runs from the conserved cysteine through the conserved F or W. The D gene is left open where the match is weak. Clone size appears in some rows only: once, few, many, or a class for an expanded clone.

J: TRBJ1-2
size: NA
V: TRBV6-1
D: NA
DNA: TGTGCCAGCAGCGACATCAACAGACCCTATGGCTACACCTTC
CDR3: CASSDINRPYGYTF

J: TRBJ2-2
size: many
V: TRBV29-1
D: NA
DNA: TGCAGCGTCTCAGGGGTTCTTAACACCGGGGAGCTGTTTTTT
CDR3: CSVSGVLNTGELFF

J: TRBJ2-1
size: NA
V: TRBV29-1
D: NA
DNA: TGCAGCGTTTACCGATACAGGTACAATGAGCAGTTCTTC
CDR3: CSVYRYRYNEQFF

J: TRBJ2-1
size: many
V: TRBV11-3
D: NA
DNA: TGTGCCAGCAGCCTCGAATCGTCAGAGCAGTTCTTC
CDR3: CASSLESSEQFF

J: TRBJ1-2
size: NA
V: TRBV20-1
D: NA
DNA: TGCAGTGCTAGGGCCGTAAACTATGGCTACACCTTC
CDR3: CSARAVNYGYTF

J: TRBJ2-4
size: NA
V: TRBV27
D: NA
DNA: TGTGCCAGCCCTCCTAAAAGTCCCTTAGCCAAAAACATTCAGTACTTC
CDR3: CASPPKSPLAKNIQYF

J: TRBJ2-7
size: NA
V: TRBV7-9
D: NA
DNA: TGTGCCAGCAGCTCCGGGTACGACTACGAGCAGTACTTC
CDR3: CASSSGYDYEQYF

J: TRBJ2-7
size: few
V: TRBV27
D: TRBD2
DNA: TGTGCCAGCAGTTTCAATAGCGGGAGTGAGCAGTACTTC
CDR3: CASSFNSGSEQYF

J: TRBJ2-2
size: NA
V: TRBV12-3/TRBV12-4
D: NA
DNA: TGTGCCAGCTTAGTTTCGAACACCGGGGAGCTGTTTTTT
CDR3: CASLVSNTGELFF

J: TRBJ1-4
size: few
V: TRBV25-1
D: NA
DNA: TGTGCCAGCAGTGAATACCCTGAAAAACTGTTTTTT
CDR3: CASSEYPEKLFF

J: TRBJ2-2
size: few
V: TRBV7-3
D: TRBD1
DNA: TGTGCCAGCAGCACTGGGACAGCGAACACCGGGGAGCTGTTTTTT
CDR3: CASSTGTANTGELFF

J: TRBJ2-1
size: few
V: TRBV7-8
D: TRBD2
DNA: TGTGCCAGCAGCTTAGAGGGACTAGCGAATTACAATGAGCAGTTCTTC
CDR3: CASSLEGLANYNEQFF

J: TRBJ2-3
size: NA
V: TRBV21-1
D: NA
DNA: TGTGCCAGCAGCAAAGATGGAGAGAGCGGGAGGGCAACAGATACGCAGTATTTT
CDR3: CASSKDGESGRATDTQYF

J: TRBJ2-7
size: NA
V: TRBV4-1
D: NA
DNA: TGCGCCAGCAGCCTACCTGGACCAAGCTACGAGCAGTACTTC
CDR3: CASSLPGPSYEQYF

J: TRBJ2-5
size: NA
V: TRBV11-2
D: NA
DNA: TGTGCCAGCAGCTTAGTGGCCAGGGCCTCGGAGACCCAGTACTTC
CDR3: CASSLVARASETQYF

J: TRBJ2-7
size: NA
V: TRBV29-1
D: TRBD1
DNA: TGCAGCGTTGGGGACAGGGGCCACGAGCAGTACTTC
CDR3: CSVGDRGHEQYF

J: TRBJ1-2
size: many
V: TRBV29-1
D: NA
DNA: TGCAGCGTTACGACAGGCGGGGACTATGGCTACACCTTC
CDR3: CSVTTGGDYGYTF

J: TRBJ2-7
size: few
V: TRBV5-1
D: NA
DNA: TGCGCCAGCAGCTTCCTCAGCGGGCGAGACGAGCAGTACTTC
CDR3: CASSFLSGRDEQYF

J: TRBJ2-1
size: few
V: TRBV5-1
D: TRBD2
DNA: TGCGCCAGCCGACGAACGGGACTAGCGGGAGACAATGAGCAGTTCTTC
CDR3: CASRRTGLAGDNEQFF

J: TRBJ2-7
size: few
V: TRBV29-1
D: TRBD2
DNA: TGCAGCGTTGAGGTAGCGGGAGTCGTCTACGAGCAGTACTTC
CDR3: CSVEVAGVVYEQYF

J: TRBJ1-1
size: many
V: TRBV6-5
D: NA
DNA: TGTGCCAGCAGTTATCGGGCCGCCAATAAAGCTTTCTTT
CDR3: CASSYRAANKAFF

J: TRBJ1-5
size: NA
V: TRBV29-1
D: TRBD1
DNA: TGCAGCGTCCTCACAGGGGGCGGTCATCAGCCCCAGCATTTT
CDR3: CSVLTGGGHQPQHF

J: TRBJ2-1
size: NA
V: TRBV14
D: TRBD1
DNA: TGTGCCAGCAGCCTTTGGGACAGGGGGGGCAGCCCTAGCTCCTACAATGAGCAGTTCTTC
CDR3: CASSLWDRGGSPSSYNEQFF

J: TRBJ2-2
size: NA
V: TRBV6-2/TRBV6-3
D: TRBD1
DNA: TGTGCCAGCACCCACGGGGACAGCTTCACCGGGGAGCTGTTTTTT
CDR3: CASTHGDSFTGELFF

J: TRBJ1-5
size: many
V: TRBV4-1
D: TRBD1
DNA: TGCGCCAGCAGCCAGACAGGGAAGCCCCAGCATTTT
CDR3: CASSQTGKPQHF